A single sample is the source of the 27 T cell receptor beta chains below, sequenced in a study of response to subunit inactivated influenza vaccine. TCRdb fed the RT-PCR reads into MiXCR, producing one record per CDR3 protein. The table shows around 540,000 distinct CDR3 sequences, with approximately 12% occurring only once. The sample here was PBMCs from blood, taken on the day of vaccination. Receptors were obtained from a man aged 50 to 59 who received an inactivated influenza vaccine.

This clonotype came up many times. The gene calls are TRBV5-5 and TRBJ2-3; the D call may be TRBD1 or TRBD2 (5 bases each). The V gene's germline CDR1 is SGHKS and CDR2 YYEKEE (reference sequence). Trimming left V 5 bases short and J 2 bases short, with 12 bases between. The CDR3 runs to 14 residues. The CDR3 loop reads CASSPDGTTDTQYF. The CDR3 coding sequence is TGTGCCAGCAGTCCCGATGGGACCACAGATACGCAGTATTTT.

This clonotype has more than one count but fewer than ten. The chain combines TRBV29-1 with TRBJ1-3; the match to TRBD1 covers 7 bases. CDR3 length equals 14 residues. V lost 3 bases and J lost 2; bases outside the gene matches: 4. Germline CDR1 and CDR2: SQVTM and ANQGSEA. The CDR3 bases are TGCAGCGTTGACCCTACAGGGGCTGGAAACACCATATATTTT. Translated, it gives CSVDPTGAGNTIYF. The full variable domain, its missing parts supplied by reference TRBV29-1 and TRBJ1-3, is SAVISQKPSRDICQRGTSLTIQCQVDSQVTMMFWYRQQPGQSLTLIATANQGSEATYESGFVIDKFPISRPNLTFSTLTVSNMSPEDSSIYLCSVDPTGAGNTIYFGEGSWLTVV.

V gene TRBV7-2 combines with J gene TRBJ2-3, with D possibly called TRBD1 or TRBD2 (6 bases each). Germline V lookup: CDR1 SGHTA, CDR2 FQGNSA. V lost 5 bases, J lost 3 bases, and 21 bases lay in between. The CDR3 totals 17 residues. This CDR3 is CASSQVRGLLGTDTQYF. DNA for the CDR3: TGTGCCAGCAGCCAGGTCCGGGGGCTACTGGGTACAGATACGCAGTATTTT.

The CDR3 DNA is TGCAGTGCCACGCTCGCGCGGGACAGAAAAGGCCACACCTTC. This encodes CSATLARDRKGHTF. The chain recombines TRBV20-1 with TRBJ1-2; 7 bases are shared with TRBD1. The CDR3 consists of 14 residues. CDR1 is DFQATT, CDR2 SNEGSKA, per germline (reference sequence). J gave up 12 bases and V 6 bases, and 19 bases lay outside the gene matches.

This clonotype has ten or more counts. This chain uses TRBV11-2 with TRBJ2-5; TRBD1 is a possible D gene (6 bases). The germline gives CDR1 SGHAT, CDR2 FQNNGV. This CDR3 is 15 amino acids long. V dropped 5 bases and J dropped 1 base, with 14 bases sitting between them. CDR3: CASSDSRGSQETQYF. In DNA form, the CDR3 reads TGTGCCAGCAGCGACTCTAGGGGGAGCCAAGAGACCCAGTACTTC.

J is TRBJ2-1 and V is TRBV30; tentatively, D is TRBD1 (6 bases). This CDR3 is 14 amino acids long. V gave up 2 bases and J gave up 2 bases, with 10 bases separating them. Germline CDR1 reads GTSNPN; CDR2 reads SVGIG (reference sequence). CDR3 in amino acids: CAWSLKGAYNEQFF. DNA for the CDR3: TGTGCCTGGAGTTTAAAGGGGGCCTACAATGAGCAGTTCTTC.

This chain joins TRBV11-1 and TRBJ2-3; 9 nucleotides match TRBD2. Trimming removed 1 base from V and 0 bases from J; junction bases left unmatched: 8. Germline CDR1 and CDR2: SGHAT and FQDESV (reference sequence). This CDR3 contains 18 residues. CDR3 sequence: CASSLVAGGPPSTDTQYF. CDR3 DNA sequence: TGTGCCAGCAGCTTAGTTGCGGGGGGGCCTCCTAGCACAGATACGCAGTATTTT.

The V call is TRBV20-1, the J call TRBJ2-5, with 8 bases identical to TRBD2. The germline CDR1 and CDR2 sequences are DFQATT and SNEGSKA (reference sequence). This CDR3 has 13 amino acids. V lost 7 bases, J lost 4 bases, and 8 bases stayed unmatched. The CDR3 nucleotides read TGCAGTGAAAAGCGGGGGAGGCGAGAGACCCAGTACTTC. It yields the protein CSEKRGRRETQYF.

The gene calls are TRBV19 and TRBJ1-2, with unresolved D. Looked up from germline, CDR1 is LNHDA and CDR2 is SQIVND (reference sequence). Deletions cut 10 bases from V and 4 bases from J, with 10 bases between. This CDR3 region has 11 residues. CDR3 protein: CATGYSYGYTF. DNA for the CDR3: TGTGCCACCGGGTACTCCTATGGCTACACCTTC. The full variable domain, its missing parts supplied by reference TRBV19 and TRBJ1-2, is DGGITQSPKYLFRKEGQNVTLSCEQNLNHDAMYWYRQDPGQGLRLIYYSQIVNDFQKGDIAEGYSVSREKKESFPLTVTSAQKNPTAFYLCATGYSYGYTFGSGTRLTVV.

This clonotype turned up a few times. J is TRBJ2-1 and V is TRBV20-1; D gene uncertain. The CDR3 is made up of 12 amino acids. Deletions cut 3 bases from V and 6 bases from J, with 9 bases between. From germline, CDR1 is DFQATT and CDR2 SNEGSKA (reference sequence). The CDR3 DNA follows: TGCAGTGCTAGTCGCCTTCGCAATGAGCAGTTCTTC. It specifies CSASRLRNEQFF.

The chain has TRBV6-5 and TRBJ1-6; a possible D gene is TRBD1 (6 bases). Germline assignment: CDR1 MNHEY and CDR2 SVGAGI. Trimming stripped 0 bases from V and 7 bases from J, with 10 bases between. CDR3 size: 15 residues. This chain's CDR3 is CASSYSSGTNSPLHF. Here the CDR3 DNA reads TGTGCCAGCAGTTACTCGAGCGGGACAAATTCACCCCTCCACTTT.

This clonotype has ten or more counts. The V gene is TRBV29-1, the J gene TRBJ2-1; possible D gene TRBD2, 6 bases. V was trimmed by 7 bases and J by 6 bases, leaving 16 bases between them. Germline V gives CDR1 SQVTM, CDR2 ANQGSEA. The length of the CDR3 is 13 residues. In DNA form, the CDR3 reads TGCAGCGCCGCATATCTAGCGCCCAATGAGCAGTTCTTC. As protein: CSAAYLAPNEQFF.

This clonotype appeared a few times. V is TRBV7-9 and J is TRBJ2-1; 11 bases are a match to TRBD2. CDR1 is SEHNR, CDR2 FQNEAQ, per germline (reference sequence). The CDR3 totals 16 residues. The V gene end was trimmed by 1 base and the J gene end by 5 bases; junction bases not matched to a gene: 4. Here the CDR3 reads CASSLGRGLADNEQFF. CDR3 DNA sequence: TGTGCCAGCAGCTTAGGTAGGGGACTAGCGGACAATGAGCAGTTCTTC.

The chain has TRBV2 and TRBJ2-5, with 7 bases lining up with TRBD1. Looked up from germline, CDR1 is SNHLY and CDR2 is FYNNEI. The ends lost 1 base at V and 1 base at J; junction bases unmatched: 3. This CDR3 comprises 15 residues. CDR3 region: CASSEVGTVQETQYF. The CDR3 nucleotides are TGTGCCAGCAGTGAAGTTGGGACAGTCCAAGAGACCCAGTACTTC.

The V and J genes are TRBV6-1 and TRBJ2-7, with D possibly being TRBD2 (5 bases). CDR3 length: 15 residues. Germline CDR1 reads MNHNS; CDR2 reads SASEGT. Trimming stripped 4 bases from V and 0 bases from J, with 13 bases between. This chain's CDR3 is CASSATGIASYEQYF. CDR3 sequence (DNA): TGTGCCAGCAGTGCCACCGGGATAGCCTCCTACGAGCAGTACTTC.

This chain uses TRBV29-1 with TRBJ2-5, with 8 positions matching TRBD1. V gave up 6 bases and J gave up 2 bases; unmatched junction bases: 2. The germline CDR1 and CDR2 sequences are SQVTM and ANQGSEA. The CDR3 consists of 12 residues. The CDR3: CSVNRGQETQYF. The CDR3 region has the DNA TGCAGCGTAAACAGGGGGCAAGAGACCCAGTACTTC.

This clonotype was found many times. This chain links TRBV6-1 with TRBJ2-3; 12 bases align to TRBD2. The germline V gene encodes CDR1 MNHNS and CDR2 SASEGT. V trimming: 6 bases; J trimming: 0 bases; junction bases outside the gene matches: 4. The CDR3 has 16 amino acids. DNA for the CDR3: TGTGCCAGCAGAAGGACTAGCGGGGTGAGCACAGATACGCAGTATTTT. Translation: CASRRTSGVSTDTQYF.

This clonotype appeared a few times. This chain uses TRBV7-9 with TRBJ2-3; no definite D call. Germline V gives CDR1 SEHNR, CDR2 FQNEAQ (reference sequence). Deletions cut 2 bases from V and 6 bases from J, with 6 bases between. The CDR3 is made up of 12 amino acids. CDR3 region: CASSLQPDTQYF. DNA for the CDR3: TGTGCCAGCAGCTTACAACCGGATACGCAGTATTTT.

In regard to this clonotype: Since a much larger clone is just one base distant, this may be a read error. The V gene is TRBV6-5, the J gene TRBJ1-1; no clear D. This CDR3 comprises 14 residues. Germline V lookup: CDR1 MNHEY, CDR2 SVGAGI. With 0 bases removed from V and 1 base from J, the gap between germline ends came to 6 bases. CDR3 loop: CASSYSRENTEAFF. CDR3 DNA sequence: TGTGCCAGCAGTTACTCGCGGGAGAACACTGAAGCTTTCTTT.

This clonotype appeared a few times. This CDR3 is CASRAALASYNEQFF. The CDR3 DNA reads as TGTGCCAGCAGGGCCGCGCTAGCGAGTTACAATGAGCAGTTCTTC. The chain is built from TRBV2 and TRBJ2-1; D possibly corresponds to TRBD2 (6 bases). The CDR3 spans 15 residues. The V gene's germline CDR1 is SNHLY and CDR2 FYNNEI. Trimming took off 6 bases at V and 4 bases at J, with 16 bases between the two ends. Using reference TRBV2 and TRBJ2-1 for the parts outside the CDR3, the full variable domain is EPEVTQTPSHQVTQMGQEVILRCVPISNHLYFYWYRQILGQKVEFLVSFYNNEISEKSEIFDDQFSVERPDGSNFTLKIRSTKLEDSAMYFCASRAALASYNEQFFGPGTRLTVL.

This clonotype has only a few counts. This chain joins TRBV29-1 and TRBJ1-2; TRBD1 is a possible D gene (6 bases). Trimming shortened V by 0 bases and J by 4 bases, and 15 bases separated the two germline ends. Per germline, CDR1 SQVTM and CDR2 ANQGSEA. CDR3 length: 15 amino acids. This CDR3 is CSVEDLSRGLYGYTF. CDR3 nucleotide sequence: TGCAGCGTTGAAGATCTTTCCAGGGGACTCTATGGCTACACCTTC.

This clonotype was detected a few times. The CDR3 spells CSARWGSQETQYF. The CDR3 DNA follows: TGCAGTGCTAGGTGGGGGAGTCAAGAGACCCAGTACTTC. The J gene is TRBJ2-5, the V gene TRBV20-1; D might be TRBD1 or TRBD2, each matching 5 bases. V was trimmed by 3 bases and J by 2 bases, leaving 10 bases between them. This CDR3 spans 13 amino acids. Germline CDR1 DFQATT, CDR2 SNEGSKA (reference sequence).

This clonotype was detected only a few times. The chain links TRBV29-1 to TRBJ2-7; 9 nucleotides align to TRBD2. The trim removed 6 bases at V and 1 base at J, leaving 7 bases unmatched. The CDR3 covers 14 residues. The V gene's germline CDR1 is SQVTM and CDR2 ANQGSEA. The CDR3 DNA sequence: TGCAGCGTCGCGGGGGGGACATCTTCCTACGAGCAGTACTTC. As protein: CSVAGGTSSYEQYF.

This clonotype has just a few counts. The gene calls are TRBV6-1 and TRBJ2-7; 7 bases match TRBD1. The CDR3 runs to 15 residues. CDR1 is MNHNS and CDR2 is SASEGT in the germline V gene. The trim removed 5 bases at V and 3 bases at J, leaving 10 bases unmatched. In DNA, the CDR3 is TGTGCCAGCAGTCCCCCCGGGACAGATTTCTACGAGCAGTACTTC. Translating gives CASSPPGTDFYEQYF.

V usage is TRBV10-3 and J usage is TRBJ2-5; TRBD2 matches 15 bases. Germline V gives CDR1 ENHRY, CDR2 SYGVKD. The junction had 7 bases not matched to a gene; V was cut back by 0 bases and J by 5 bases. The CDR3 sequence is 18 residues long. In DNA form, the CDR3 reads TGTGCCATCAGTGAGTCCCCCGCCGGGACTAGCGGGAGGGAGACCCAGTACTTC. Encoded protein: CAISESPAGTSGRETQYF.

V and J are TRBV12-3 or TRBV12-4 and TRBJ1-4; D gene uncertain. The CDR3 has 12 residues. V lost 5 bases to trimming and J lost 5 bases, with 6 bases between them. Written as DNA, the CDR3 is TGTGCCAGCAGTCAAGTAAATGAAAAACTGTTTTTT. This gives the protein CASSQVNEKLFF.

This clonotype appeared a few times. The chain combines TRBV6-2 or TRBV6-3 with TRBJ2-7; 8 bases line up with TRBD1. V shed 6 bases, J shed 2 bases, and the junction held 6 bases outside the gene matches. CDR1 is MNHEY and CDR2 is SVGEGT in the germline V gene. The CDR3 is made up of 14 amino acids. This CDR3 is CASRGQVVTYEQYF. CDR3 sequence (DNA): TGTGCCAGCAGGGGACAGGTTGTCACCTACGAGCAGTACTTC.